This record concerns one TCR beta chain sequence. Synthesis of TCR beta cDNA was carried out from 500 ng total RNA with a constant-region primer. A slightly modified ARM-PCR protocol with three nested multiplex PCR rounds produced these TCR beta libraries. Researchers ran the first two PCR rounds for roughly 10 cycles each with TRBV1-TRBV30 forward primers and a C-beta reverse primer. TCRdb itself ran the multiplex PCR reads through MiXCR, one entry per CDR3 protein. The data show 180,000 or so distinct CDR3 sequences, around 60% seen once. The entry originates in a study of tumor-infiltrating lymphocytes in primary liver carcinoma. The CDR3 covers 14 residues. V lost 6 bases to trimming and J lost 0 bases, with 12 bases between them. Germline V gene sequence: CDR1 DFQATT, CDR2 SNEGSKA (reference sequence). Unsorted whole blood supplied the blood RNA, and germline DNA was isolated too.

This receptor was identified in a man aged 35-49 years with primary liver carcinoma and hepatitis B virus infection. The specimen was peripheral blood. The gene calls are TRBV20-1 and TRBJ1-5; D perhaps matches TRBD1 (5 bases). The DNA for the CDR3 is TGCAGTGCGGAAAAGGACACTAGCAATCAGCCCCAGCATTTT. This codes for CSAEKDTSNQPQHF.